A single sample is the source of the 30 T cell receptor beta chains below, sequenced in a study of CD8+ T cells in alopecia areata. It was cDNA, reverse transcribed from extracted RNA, that served as the sequencing template. The data were produced by immunoSEQ multiplex PCR, yet TCRdb's version contains in-frame clones alone and is incomplete. The sample lists 120,000 or so clones, roughly 57% occurring once. The treatment: oral pan-JAK inhibitor, 5-10 mg twice daily. The starting material was CD4+ T cells sorted from blood, obtained at week 4, from a patient treated with tofacitinib. These receptors originate from a human donor with alopecia areata.

The V and J genes are TRBV14 and TRBJ2-3; D unclear. Germline V lookup: CDR1 SGHDN, CDR2 FVKESK. The CDR3 runs 11 residues. V lost 4 bases to trimming and J lost 8 bases, with 7 bases between them. DNA of the CDR3: TGTGCCAGCAGCCCCTCTGGTACGCAGTATTTT. Its protein is CASSPSGTQYF.

This clone was counted a few times. This chain links TRBV5-1 with TRBJ2-1; D remains ambiguous. V was shortened by 4 bases and J by 9 bases, with 8 bases between the two germline ends. Germline values: CDR1 SGHRS, CDR2 YFSETQ. The CDR3 has 11 amino acids. This CDR3 is CASSLSIEQFF. In DNA form, the CDR3 reads TGCGCCAGCAGCCTGTCGATTGAGCAGTTCTTC.

The V gene is TRBV2, the J gene TRBJ2-2; TRBD1 agrees at 9 bases. From germline, CDR1 is SNHLY and CDR2 FYNNEI. V gave up 8 bases and J gave up 3 bases; unmatched junction bases: 4. The CDR3 spans 14 residues. The CDR3 region has the DNA TGTGCCAGCTACAGGGGGCTGGACACCGGGGAGCTGTTTTTT. Translating gives CASYRGLDTGELFF. Variable domain in full (rest from reference TRBV2 and TRBJ2-2): EPEVTQTPSHQVTQMGQEVILRCVPISNHLYFYWYRQILGQKVEFLVSFYNNEISEKSEIFDDQFSVERPDGSNFTLKIRSTKLEDSAMYFCASYRGLDTGELFFGEGSRLTVL.

The CDR3 protein is CASSATGEWTGELFF. As DNA, the CDR3 is TGCGCCAGCTCGGCAACAGGGGAGTGGACCGGGGAGCTGTTTTTT. The J gene is TRBJ2-2, the V gene TRBV5-1; 7 bases agree with TRBD1. V was pared by 7 bases and J by 5 bases, with 11 bases of the junction left unmatched. The CDR3 spans 15 residues. Germline CDR1 and CDR2: SGHRS and YFSETQ.

Ten or more counts support this clone. This rearrangement joins TRBV10-3 to TRBJ2-7; 7 positions agree with TRBD2. The CDR3 length is 16 residues. V trimming: 3 bases; J trimming: 0 bases; junction bases outside the gene matches: 8. From germline, CDR1 is ENHRY and CDR2 SYGVKD. Here the CDR3 DNA reads TGTGCCATCAGTGACCCACTAGCGACTGTCTCCTACGAGCAGTACTTC. Amino acids: CAISDPLATVSYEQYF.

CDR3 sequence reads: CASSYNNNEQFF. The CDR3 nucleotides are TGTGCCAGCAGCTACAACAACAATGAGCAGTTCTTC. The chain has TRBV7-2 and TRBJ2-1; no firm D call. Germline V gene sequence: CDR1 SGHTA, CDR2 FQGNSA. V lost 4 bases, J lost 5 bases, and 6 bases lay in between. The CDR3 runs to 12 residues.

Here the CDR3 reads CSVGLGEGGQPQHF. The CDR3 bases are TGCAGCGTTGGGCTGGGGGAAGGGGGCCAGCCCCAGCATTTT. This chain links TRBV29-1 with TRBJ1-5; 7 positions match TRBD1. V trimming: 4 bases; J trimming: 7 bases; junction bases outside the gene matches: 10. Germline V gene lookup returns CDR1 SQVTM and CDR2 ANQGSEA. The length of the CDR3 is 14 residues.

Only a few counts were recorded for this clone. The chain carries TRBV7-3 and TRBJ2-3; 12 bases agree with TRBD2. The length of the CDR3 is 16 residues. Germline V CDR1 and CDR2: SGHTA, FQGTGA. J gave up 4 bases and V 1 base, and 3 bases lay outside the gene matches. The CDR3 nucleotides read TGTGCCAGCAGCTTAAGACTAGCGGGAGAGGCAGATACGCAGTATTTT. Translating it yields CASSLRLAGEADTQYF.

This rearrangement joins TRBV10-3 to TRBJ2-1, with 12 bases that match TRBD2. In germline, CDR1 is ENHRY, CDR2 SYGVKD. The CDR3 has 14 residues. V lost 6 bases to trimming and J lost 10 bases; unmatched junction nucleotides: 7. The CDR3 DNA is TGTGCCATCAGACACGGACTAGCGGGACGGGAGCAGTTCTTC. This sequence encodes CAIRHGLAGREQFF.

The CDR3 protein is CASRGSSPNEQFF. The CDR3 DNA reads TGTGCCAGCAGAGGATCTAGCCCCAATGAGCAGTTCTTC. V gene TRBV6-5 combines with J gene TRBJ2-1, with D tentatively TRBD2 (5 bases). Germline V lookup: CDR1 MNHEY, CDR2 SVGAGI. The CDR3 covers 13 residues. V was pared by 6 bases and J by 6 bases, with 12 bases between.

In DNA form, the CDR3 reads TGTGCCAGCAGGGCGACTAGCGGCTCCTACGAGCAGTACTTC. Amino acid sequence: CASRATSGSYEQYF. This rearrangement joins TRBV2 to TRBJ2-7, with 9 bases aligning to TRBD2. After removal of 6 bases from V and 0 bases from J, the junction contained 3 bases not matched to a gene. The CDR3 has 14 amino acids. Germline V CDR1 and CDR2: SNHLY, FYNNEI.

This clone showed up just a few times. V is TRBV5-1 and J is TRBJ2-7; D possibly corresponds to TRBD1 (6 bases). Trimming removed 4 bases from V and 1 base from J, with 15 bases in between. This CDR3 region has 15 residues. Germline lookup yields CDR1 SGHRS and CDR2 YFSETQ. This chain's CDR3 is CASSISGTKSYEQYF. DNA of the CDR3: TGCGCCAGCAGCATTTCCGGGACAAAATCCTACGAGCAGTACTTC. Looking up the rest from reference TRBV5-1 and TRBJ2-7 gives the full variable domain: KAGVTQTPRYLIKTRGQQVTLSCSPISGHRSVSWYQQTPGQGLQFLFEYFSETQRNKGNFPGRFSGRQFSNSRSEMNVSTLELGDSALYLCASSISGTKSYEQYFGPGTRLTVT.

The CDR3 here is CASSLVSAGASNYGYTF. The DNA for the CDR3 is TGTGCCAGCAGCCTAGTATCGGCAGGGGCATCTAACTATGGCTACACCTTC. The genes are TRBV5-6 and TRBJ1-2; a possible D gene is TRBD1 (6 bases). V gave up 4 bases and J gave up 0 bases, with 19 bases separating them. This CDR3 spans 17 amino acids. CDR1 is SGHDT and CDR2 is YYEEEE in the germline V gene.

The chain joins TRBV5-1 to TRBJ2-1; no clear D gene. The CDR3 is made up of 15 amino acids. Germline CDR1 is SGHRS and CDR2 is YFSETQ. Trimming removed 0 bases at V and 0 bases at J, with 7 bases between. Here the CDR3 DNA reads TGCGCCAGCAGCTTGGATCAGGTCTCCTACAATGAGCAGTTCTTC. Protein sequence: CASSLDQVSYNEQFF. The whole variable domain, filled in from reference TRBV5-1 and TRBJ2-1, reads KAGVTQTPRYLIKTRGQQVTLSCSPISGHRSVSWYQQTPGQGLQFLFEYFSETQRNKGNFPGRFSGRQFSNSRSEMNVSTLELGDSALYLCASSLDQVSYNEQFFGPGTRLTVL.

V usage is TRBV6-4 and J usage is TRBJ2-5; D uncertain. The CDR3 runs to 14 residues. Germline CDR1 reads MRHNA; CDR2 reads SNTAGT. V was shortened by 2 bases and J by 3 bases, with 10 bases between the two germline ends. This CDR3 reads CASSDQIPEETQYF. In DNA, the CDR3 is TGTGCCAGCAGTGACCAAATCCCAGAAGAGACCCAGTACTTC.

The J gene is TRBJ2-5, the V gene TRBV29-1; 13 positions match TRBD2. In germline, CDR1 is SQVTM, CDR2 ANQGSEA. There are 14 residues in the CDR3. V lost 6 bases, J lost 5 bases, and 6 bases stayed unmatched. The CDR3 sequence: CSVEGTSGAETQYF. The CDR3 DNA sequence: TGCAGCGTAGAGGGGACTAGCGGGGCGGAGACCCAGTACTTC.

The chain couples TRBV30 to TRBJ2-7, with D perhaps TRBD1 (5 bases). V dropped 4 bases and J dropped 0 bases, with 7 bases sitting between them. Per germline, CDR1 GTSNPN and CDR2 SVGIG (reference sequence). The CDR3 is 12 residues long. The CDR3 region has the DNA TGTGCCTGGAAGGGGTACTCCTACGAGCAGTACTTC. This gives the protein CAWKGYSYEQYF. The whole variable domain, remainder taken from reference TRBV30 and TRBJ2-7, is SQTIHQWPATLVQPVGSPLSLECTVEGTSNPNLYWYRQAAGRGLQLLFYSVGIGQISSEVPQNLSASRPQDRQFILSSKKLLLSDSGFYLCAWKGYSYEQYFGPGTRLTVT.

The chain uses TRBV4-1 and TRBJ1-5, with 9 bases aligning to TRBD1. V trimming: 2 bases; J trimming: 7 bases; junction bases outside the gene matches: 9. Looked up from germline, CDR1 is MGHRA and CDR2 is YSYEKL. This CDR3 has 16 residues. CDR3 amino acids: CASSQPRDRVGQPQHF. Written as DNA, the CDR3 is TGCGCCAGCAGCCAACCCCGGGACAGGGTTGGACAGCCCCAGCATTTT.

This sequence joins TRBV19 and TRBJ2-2; D unclear. Germline V gene sequence: CDR1 LNHDA, CDR2 SQIVND (reference sequence). The CDR3 has 19 amino acids. Trimming shortened V by 3 bases and J by 1 base, and 21 bases separated the two germline ends. CDR3 DNA: TGTGCCAGTAGTATCGCGCTGGAGTTCGTCCAAAAGAACACCGGGGAGCTGTTTTTT. Its translation is CASSIALEFVQKNTGELFF.

This clone has a single count. The chain joins TRBV18 to TRBJ1-2, with a weak D call TRBD1 (6 bases). Germline V lookup: CDR1 KGHSH, CDR2 LQKENI. The CDR3 consists of 15 residues. Trimming left V 5 bases short and J 4 bases short, with 17 bases between. CDR3: CASSETGRGAYGYTF. CDR3 sequence (DNA): TGTGCCAGCTCAGAAACAGGGAGAGGCGCCTATGGCTACACCTTC.

This clone has only one observation. V usage is TRBV30 and J usage is TRBJ1-2; 9 bases fit TRBD1. CDR1 is GTSNPN, CDR2 SVGIG, per germline (reference sequence). The CDR3 has 14 residues. J was trimmed by 2 bases and V by 5 bases; bases with no gene match: 6. The CDR3 DNA reads as TGTGCCTGGGAAACAGGGGGCACCAACTATGGCTACACCTTC. This encodes CAWETGGTNYGYTF.

The chain has TRBV4-3 and TRBJ1-2; D remains ambiguous. V lost 1 base, J lost 6 bases, and 21 bases lay in between. CDR3 size: 17 residues. Germline V gene lookup returns CDR1 LGHNA and CDR2 YSLEER. CDR3 region: CASSQAPTGRGPHGYTF. DNA for the CDR3: TGCGCCAGCAGCCAAGCCCCCACGGGGAGAGGCCCCCATGGCTACACCTTC.

The V gene is TRBV5-1, the J gene TRBJ2-5; TRBD2 agrees at 8 bases. Germline CDR1 SGHRS, CDR2 YFSETQ. The CDR3 covers 17 residues. Trimming cost V 1 base and J 4 bases; bases outside gene matches: 12. In DNA, the CDR3 is TGCGCCAGCAGCTTGTTCCGGGAGGGTCGGAGGAGAGAGACCCAGTACTTC. Residues: CASSLFREGRRRETQYF.

V and J are TRBV4-3 and TRBJ1-5, with 7 bases aligning to TRBD1. V shed 3 bases and J 9 bases; nucleotides not matched to a gene: 5. Germline V lookup: CDR1 LGHNA, CDR2 YSLEER. This CDR3 has 13 amino acids. The CDR3 DNA sequence: TGCGCCAGCAGCCAGAGACAGGGCTTGCCCCAGCATTTT. Amino acid sequence: CASSQRQGLPQHF.

The chain combines TRBV5-1 with TRBJ2-2; D is ambiguous. This CDR3 has 16 residues. The germline CDR1 and CDR2 sequences are SGHRS and YFSETQ. The V and J ends lost 0 bases and 4 bases respectively, with 13 bases between them. As DNA, the CDR3 is TGCGCCAGCAGCTTGGTTTGGACGAGGCCCACCGGGGAGCTGTTTTTT. Encoded protein: CASSLVWTRPTGELFF.

The V and J genes are TRBV5-1 and TRBJ2-3, with TRBD2 identical over 11 bases. With 3 bases clipped from V and 0 bases from J, the junction kept 3 bases outside the gene matches. The CDR3 extends over 16 amino acids. Looked up from germline, CDR1 is SGHRS and CDR2 is YFSETQ. The CDR3 loop reads CASSSSSGGSTDTQYF. In DNA form, the CDR3 reads TGCGCCAGCAGCTCGTCTAGCGGGGGGAGCACAGATACGCAGTATTTT.

The rearrangement joins TRBV14 to TRBJ2-4; D may be TRBD1 or TRBD2 (5 bases each). In germline, CDR1 is SGHDN, CDR2 FVKESK. The CDR3 runs to 13 residues. V lost 0 bases and J 10 bases, leaving 10 bases between the germline ends. The DNA for the CDR3 is TGTGCCAGCAGCCAAGAGGTAGAGGGGATTCAGTACTTC. Residues: CASSQEVEGIQYF.

The chain combines TRBV7-3 with TRBJ2-3; D remains unclear. Germline V gene sequence: CDR1 SGHTA, CDR2 FQGTGA. The CDR3 is made up of 17 amino acids. The V end was cut by 2 bases, the J end by 0 bases, with 15 bases between. CDR3 residues: CASSLGGRASSTDTQYF. The CDR3 region has the DNA TGTGCCAGCAGCTTAGGCGGTCGAGCCTCGAGCACAGATACGCAGTATTTT.

The chain uses TRBV9 and TRBJ2-2; 8 nucleotides agree with TRBD2. CDR1 is SGDLS, CDR2 YYNGEE, per germline. J lost 7 bases, V lost 0 bases, and 8 bases had no gene match. The CDR3 totals 16 residues. Here the CDR3 reads CASSVGTGGPIGELFF. The CDR3, as DNA: TGTGCCAGCAGCGTAGGTACGGGAGGGCCGATCGGGGAGCTGTTTTTT. The full variable domain, in which reference TRBV9 and TRBJ2-2 provide the parts outside the CDR3, is DSGVTQTPKHLITATGQRVTLRCSPRSGDLSVYWYQQSLDQGLQFLIQYYNGEERAKGNILERFSAQQFPDLHSELNLSSLELGDSALYFCASSVGTGGPIGELFFGEGSRLTVL.

The chain has TRBV5-1 and TRBJ2-1, with 11 bases that match TRBD1. This CDR3 has 17 residues. Per the germline V gene, CDR1 is SGHRS and CDR2 is YFSETQ. V shed 4 bases and J 7 bases; nucleotides not matched to a gene: 13. CDR3 protein: CASSNPLRTGGRNEQFF. CDR3 coding DNA: TGCGCCAGCAGCAACCCCCTGCGGACAGGGGGCCGGAATGAGCAGTTCTTC.